This T cell receptor beta chain was sequenced during a study of beta chain features in type 1 diabetes. Each of the CD4+ naive, central memory, regulatory and stem cell-like memory populations was sorted via CD45RO/CCR7/CD25/CD127/CD95/CD27. Sequencing targeted expressed TCRB transcripts, as all isolated RNA had been reverse transcribed. Some clones are missing from TCRdb's copy, which holds only in-frame ones; the method was immunoSEQ multiplex PCR. The repertoire holds roughly 150,000 clones, with around 10% as singletons. The V segment lost 1 base and the J segment 8 bases; nucleotides outside the gene matches: 4. Germline lookup yields CDR1 SEHNR and CDR2 FQNEAQ (reference sequence). The CDR3 has 13 residues. In this sample, this clone turned up a few times.

The rearrangement uses TRBV7-9 and TRBJ1-2; 7 bases agree with TRBD1. Specimen: central memory CD4+ T cells from blood. The receptor was isolated from a man aged 18 to 35 in good health. Written as DNA, the CDR3 is TGTGCCAGCAGCTTAGGACAGGGAGGCGGCTACACCTTC. Protein product: CASSLGQGGGYTF.